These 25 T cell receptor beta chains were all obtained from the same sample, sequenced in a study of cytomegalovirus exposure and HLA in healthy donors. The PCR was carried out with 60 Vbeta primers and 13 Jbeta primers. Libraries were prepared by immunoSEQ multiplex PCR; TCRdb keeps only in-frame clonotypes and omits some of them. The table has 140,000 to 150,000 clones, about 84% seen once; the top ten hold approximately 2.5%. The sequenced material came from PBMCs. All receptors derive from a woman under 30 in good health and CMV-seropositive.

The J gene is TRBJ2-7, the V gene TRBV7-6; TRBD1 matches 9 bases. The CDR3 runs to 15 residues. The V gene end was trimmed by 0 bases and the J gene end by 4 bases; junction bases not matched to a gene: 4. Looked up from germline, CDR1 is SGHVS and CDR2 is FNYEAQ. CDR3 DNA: TGTGCCAGCAGCTTAGCACAGGGGGCAGGTTACGAGCAGTACTTC. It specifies CASSLAQGAGYEQYF.

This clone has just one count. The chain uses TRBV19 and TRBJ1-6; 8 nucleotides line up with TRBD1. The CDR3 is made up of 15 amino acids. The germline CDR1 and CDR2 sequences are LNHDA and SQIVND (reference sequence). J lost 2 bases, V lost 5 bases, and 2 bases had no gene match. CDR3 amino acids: CASSLQGAYNSPLHF. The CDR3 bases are TGTGCCAGTAGTCTACAGGGGGCCTATAATTCACCCCTCCACTTT.

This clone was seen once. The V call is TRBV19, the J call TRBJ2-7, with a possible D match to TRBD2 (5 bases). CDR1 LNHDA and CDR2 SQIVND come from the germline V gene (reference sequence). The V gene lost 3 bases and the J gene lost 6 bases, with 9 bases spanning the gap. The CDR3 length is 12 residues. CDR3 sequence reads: CASSIQLGEQYF. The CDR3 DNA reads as TGTGCCAGTAGTATTCAACTAGGCGAGCAGTACTTC.

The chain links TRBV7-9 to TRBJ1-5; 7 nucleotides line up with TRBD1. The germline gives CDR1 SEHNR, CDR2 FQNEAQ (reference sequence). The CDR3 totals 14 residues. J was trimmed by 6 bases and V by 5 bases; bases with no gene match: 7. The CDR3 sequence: CASSATGVRQPQHF. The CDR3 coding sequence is TGTGCCAGCAGCGCCACAGGGGTACGTCAGCCCCAGCATTTT. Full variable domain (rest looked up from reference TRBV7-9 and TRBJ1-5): DTGVSQNPRHKITKRGQNVTFRCDPISEHNRLYWYRQTLGQGPEFLTYFQNEAQLEKSRLLSDRFSAERPKGSFSTLEIQRTEQGDSAMYLCASSATGVRQPQHFGDGTRLSIL.

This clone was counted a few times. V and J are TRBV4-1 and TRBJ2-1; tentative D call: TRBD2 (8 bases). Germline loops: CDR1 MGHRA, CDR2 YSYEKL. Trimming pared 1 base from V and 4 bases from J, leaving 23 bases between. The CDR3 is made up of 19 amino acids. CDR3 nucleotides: TGCGCCAGCAGCCAAGCGGGAGGGGCAGGGGACAGAGCGTACAATGAGCAGTTCTTC. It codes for CASSQAGGAGDRAYNEQFF.

The CDR3 sequence is CASSFGQSYEQYF. The DNA of the CDR3 is TGTGCCAGCAGCTTCGGACAGTCCTACGAGCAGTACTTC. The chain uses TRBV7-6 and TRBJ2-7, with D possibly TRBD1 on 6 matching bases. Trimming left V 3 bases short and J 1 base short, with 7 bases between. The CDR3 extends over 13 amino acids. Germline CDR1 reads SGHVS; CDR2 reads FNYEAQ.

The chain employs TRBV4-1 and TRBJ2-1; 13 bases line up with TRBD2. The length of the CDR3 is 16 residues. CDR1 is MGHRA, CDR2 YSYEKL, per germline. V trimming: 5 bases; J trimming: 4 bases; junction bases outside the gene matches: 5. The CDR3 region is CASSLRLAGGYNEQFF. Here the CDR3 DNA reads TGCGCCAGCAGCTTAAGACTAGCGGGGGGTTACAATGAGCAGTTCTTC.

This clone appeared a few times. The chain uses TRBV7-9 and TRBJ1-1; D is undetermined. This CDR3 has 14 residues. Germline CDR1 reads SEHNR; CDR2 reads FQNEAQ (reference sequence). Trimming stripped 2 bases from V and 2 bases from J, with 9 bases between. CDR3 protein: CASSLSGPNTEAFF. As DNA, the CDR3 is TGTGCCAGCAGCTTAAGCGGACCTAACACTGAAGCTTTCTTT. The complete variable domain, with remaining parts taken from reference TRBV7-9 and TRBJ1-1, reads DTGVSQNPRHKITKRGQNVTFRCDPISEHNRLYWYRQTLGQGPEFLTYFQNEAQLEKSRLLSDRFSAERPKGSFSTLEIQRTEQGDSAMYLCASSLSGPNTEAFFGQGTRLTVV.

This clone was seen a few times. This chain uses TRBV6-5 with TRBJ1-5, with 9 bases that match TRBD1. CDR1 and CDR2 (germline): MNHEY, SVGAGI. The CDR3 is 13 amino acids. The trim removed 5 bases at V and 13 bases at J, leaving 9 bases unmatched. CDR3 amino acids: CASSAPGTGSQHF. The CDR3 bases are TGTGCCAGCAGTGCCCCCGGGACAGGGAGTCAGCATTTT.

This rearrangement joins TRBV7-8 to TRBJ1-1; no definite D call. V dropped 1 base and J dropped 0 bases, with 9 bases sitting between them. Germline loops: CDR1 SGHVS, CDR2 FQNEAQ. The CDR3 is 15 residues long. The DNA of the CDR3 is TGTGCCAGCAGCTTAGTCCCGGGGATGAACACTGAAGCTTTCTTT. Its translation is CASSLVPGMNTEAFF. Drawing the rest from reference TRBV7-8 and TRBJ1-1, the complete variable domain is GAGVSQSPRYKVAKRGQDVALRCDPISGHVSLFWYQQALGQGPEFLTYFQNEAQLDKSGLPSDRFFAERPEGSVSTLKIQRTQQEDSAVYLCASSLVPGMNTEAFFGQGTRLTVV.

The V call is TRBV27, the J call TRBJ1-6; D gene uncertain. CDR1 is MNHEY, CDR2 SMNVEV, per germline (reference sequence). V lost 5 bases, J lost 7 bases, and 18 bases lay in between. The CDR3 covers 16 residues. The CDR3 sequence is CASSPRSDLGNSPLHF. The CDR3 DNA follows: TGTGCCAGCAGTCCCCGCTCGGACTTGGGAAATTCACCCCTCCACTTT.

The CDR3: CASSVAPAGVYNEQFF. The CDR3 nucleotides are TGTGCCAGCAGCGTAGCGCCAGCGGGGGTATACAATGAGCAGTTCTTC. The chain joins TRBV9 to TRBJ2-1, with 8 positions matching TRBD2. CDR1 is SGDLS, CDR2 YYNGEE, per germline. Trimming at V came to 0 bases and at J to 4 bases, leaving 6 bases not matched to a gene. The CDR3 length is 16 residues.

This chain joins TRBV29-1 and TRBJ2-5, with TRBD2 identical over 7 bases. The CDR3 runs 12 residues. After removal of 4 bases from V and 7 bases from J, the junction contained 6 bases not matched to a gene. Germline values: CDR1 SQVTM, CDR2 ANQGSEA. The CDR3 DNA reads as TGCAGCGTTGGACTAGCAGGAGGGACCCAGTACTTC. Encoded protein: CSVGLAGGTQYF. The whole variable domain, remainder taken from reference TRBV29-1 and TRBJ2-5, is SAVISQKPSRDICQRGTSLTIQCQVDSQVTMMFWYRQQPGQSLTLIATANQGSEATYESGFVIDKFPISRPNLTFSTLTVSNMSPEDSSIYLCSVGLAGGTQYFGPGTRLLVL.

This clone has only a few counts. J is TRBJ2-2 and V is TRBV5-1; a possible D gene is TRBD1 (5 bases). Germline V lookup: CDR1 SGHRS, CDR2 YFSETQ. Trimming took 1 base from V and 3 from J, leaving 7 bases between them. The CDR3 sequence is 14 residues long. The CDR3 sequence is CASSLSQDTGELFF. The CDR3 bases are TGCGCCAGCAGCTTGTCACAGGACACCGGGGAGCTGTTTTTT.

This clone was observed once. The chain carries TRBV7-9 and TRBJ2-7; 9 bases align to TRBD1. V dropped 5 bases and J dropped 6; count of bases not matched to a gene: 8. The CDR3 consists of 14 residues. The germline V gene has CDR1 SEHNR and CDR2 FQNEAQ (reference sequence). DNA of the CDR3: TGTGCCAGCAGCCCGGACAGGGGATCCGCCGAGCAGTACTTC. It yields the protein CASSPDRGSAEQYF.

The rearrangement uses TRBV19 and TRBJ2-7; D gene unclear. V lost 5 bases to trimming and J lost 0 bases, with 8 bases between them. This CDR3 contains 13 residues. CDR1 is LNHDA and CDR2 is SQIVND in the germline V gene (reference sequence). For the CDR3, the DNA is TGTGCCAGTAGTGGTTTCGGCTCCTACGAGCAGTACTTC. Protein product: CASSGFGSYEQYF. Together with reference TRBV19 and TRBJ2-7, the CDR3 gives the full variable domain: DGGITQSPKYLFRKEGQNVTLSCEQNLNHDAMYWYRQDPGQGLRLIYYSQIVNDFQKGDIAEGYSVSREKKESFPLTVTSAQKNPTAFYLCASSGFGSYEQYFGPGTRLTVT.

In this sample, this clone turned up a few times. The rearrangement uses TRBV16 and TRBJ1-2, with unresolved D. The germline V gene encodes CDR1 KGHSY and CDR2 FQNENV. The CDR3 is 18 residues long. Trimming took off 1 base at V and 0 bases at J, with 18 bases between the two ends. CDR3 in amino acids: CASSQLGRGSSPNYGYTF. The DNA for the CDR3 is TGTGCCAGCAGCCAATTGGGGAGAGGTAGTTCCCCTAACTATGGCTACACCTTC.

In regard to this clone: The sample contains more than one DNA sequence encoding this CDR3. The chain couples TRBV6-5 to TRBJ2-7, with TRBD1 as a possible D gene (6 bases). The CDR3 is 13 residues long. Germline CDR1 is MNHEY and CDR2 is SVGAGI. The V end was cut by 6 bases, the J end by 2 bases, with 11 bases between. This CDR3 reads CASSPDRTYEQYF. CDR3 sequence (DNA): TGTGCCAGCAGCCCAGACAGGACCTACGAGCAGTACTTC.

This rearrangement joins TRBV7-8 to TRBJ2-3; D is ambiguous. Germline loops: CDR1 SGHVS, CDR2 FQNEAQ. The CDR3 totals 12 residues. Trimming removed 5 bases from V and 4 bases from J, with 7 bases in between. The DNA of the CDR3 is TGTGCCAGCAGCACTATCGCAGATACGCAGTATTTT. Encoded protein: CASSTIADTQYF.

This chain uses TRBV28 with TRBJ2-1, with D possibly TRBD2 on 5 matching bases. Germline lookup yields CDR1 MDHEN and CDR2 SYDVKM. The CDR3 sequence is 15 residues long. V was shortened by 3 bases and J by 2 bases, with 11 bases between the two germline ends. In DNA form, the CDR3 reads TGTGCCAGCAGTTTTCCGGGGATCCCCTACAATGAGCAGTTCTTC. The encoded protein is CASSFPGIPYNEQFF.

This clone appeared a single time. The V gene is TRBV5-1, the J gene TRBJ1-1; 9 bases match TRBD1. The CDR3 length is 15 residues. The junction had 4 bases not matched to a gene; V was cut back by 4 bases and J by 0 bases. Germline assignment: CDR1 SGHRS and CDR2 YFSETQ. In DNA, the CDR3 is TGCGCCAGCAGCGATCGACAGGGGGTGAACACTGAAGCTTTCTTT. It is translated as CASSDRQGVNTEAFF.

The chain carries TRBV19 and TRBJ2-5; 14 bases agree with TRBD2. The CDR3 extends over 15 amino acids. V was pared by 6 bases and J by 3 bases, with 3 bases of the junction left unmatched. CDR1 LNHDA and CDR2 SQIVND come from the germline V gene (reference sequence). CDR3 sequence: CASRGLAGAEETQYF. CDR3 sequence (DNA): TGTGCCAGTAGGGGACTAGCGGGGGCCGAAGAGACCCAGTACTTC. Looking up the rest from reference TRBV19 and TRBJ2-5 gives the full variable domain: DGGITQSPKYLFRKEGQNVTLSCEQNLNHDAMYWYRQDPGQGLRLIYYSQIVNDFQKGDIAEGYSVSREKKESFPLTVTSAQKNPTAFYLCASRGLAGAEETQYFGPGTRLLVL.

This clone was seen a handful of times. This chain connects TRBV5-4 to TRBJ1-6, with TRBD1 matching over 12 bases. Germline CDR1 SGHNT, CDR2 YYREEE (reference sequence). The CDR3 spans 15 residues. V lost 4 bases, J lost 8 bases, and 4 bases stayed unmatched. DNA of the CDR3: TGTGCCAGCAGCAGGGGGACAGGGGGCCATTCACCCCTCCACTTT. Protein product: CASSRGTGGHSPLHF.

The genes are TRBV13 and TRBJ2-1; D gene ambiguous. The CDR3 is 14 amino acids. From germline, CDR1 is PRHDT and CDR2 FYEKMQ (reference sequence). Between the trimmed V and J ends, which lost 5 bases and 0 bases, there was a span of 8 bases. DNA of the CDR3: TGTGCCAGCAGCCCGGGTAGCTCCTACAATGAGCAGTTCTTC. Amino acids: CASSPGSSYNEQFF. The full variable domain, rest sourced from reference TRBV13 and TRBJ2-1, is AAGVIQSPRHLIKEKRETATLKCYPIPRHDTVYWYQQGPGQDPQFLISFYEKMQSDKGSIPDRFSAQQFSDYHSELNMSSLELGDSALYFCASSPGSSYNEQFFGPGTRLTVL.

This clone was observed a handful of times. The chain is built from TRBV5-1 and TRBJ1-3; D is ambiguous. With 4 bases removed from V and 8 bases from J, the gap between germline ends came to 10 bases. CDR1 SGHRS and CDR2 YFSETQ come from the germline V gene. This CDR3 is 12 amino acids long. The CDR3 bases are TGCGCCAGCAGCCCGAACAGTTACACCATATATTTT. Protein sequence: CASSPNSYTIYF.